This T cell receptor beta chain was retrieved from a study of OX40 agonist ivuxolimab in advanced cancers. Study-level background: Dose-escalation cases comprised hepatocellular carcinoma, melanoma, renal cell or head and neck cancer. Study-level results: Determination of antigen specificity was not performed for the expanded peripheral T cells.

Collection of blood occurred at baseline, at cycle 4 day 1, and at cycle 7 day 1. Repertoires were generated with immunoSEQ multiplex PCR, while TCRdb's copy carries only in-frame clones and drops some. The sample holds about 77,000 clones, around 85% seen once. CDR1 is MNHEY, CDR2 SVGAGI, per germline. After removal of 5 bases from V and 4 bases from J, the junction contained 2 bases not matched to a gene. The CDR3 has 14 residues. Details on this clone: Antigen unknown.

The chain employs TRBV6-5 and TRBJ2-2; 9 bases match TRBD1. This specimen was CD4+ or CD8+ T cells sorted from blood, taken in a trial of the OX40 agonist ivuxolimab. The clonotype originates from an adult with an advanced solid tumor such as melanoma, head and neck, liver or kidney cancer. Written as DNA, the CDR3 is TGTGCCAGCAGTCACAGGGGGCGCACCGGGGAGCTGTTTTTT. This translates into CASSHRGRTGELFF.